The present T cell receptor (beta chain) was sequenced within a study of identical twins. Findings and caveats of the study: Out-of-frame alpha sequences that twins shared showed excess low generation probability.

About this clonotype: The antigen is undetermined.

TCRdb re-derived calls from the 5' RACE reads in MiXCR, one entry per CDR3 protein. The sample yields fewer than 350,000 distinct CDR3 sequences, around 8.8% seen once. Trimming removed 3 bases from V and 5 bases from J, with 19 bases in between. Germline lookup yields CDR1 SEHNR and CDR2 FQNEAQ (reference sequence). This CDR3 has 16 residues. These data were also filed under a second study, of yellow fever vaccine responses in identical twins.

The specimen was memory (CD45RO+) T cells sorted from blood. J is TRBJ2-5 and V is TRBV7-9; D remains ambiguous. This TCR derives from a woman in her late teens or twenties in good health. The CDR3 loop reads CASSLDRAPSAETQYF. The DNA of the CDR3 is TGTGCCAGCAGCTTGGACCGGGCTCCGTCTGCGGAGACCCAGTACTTC. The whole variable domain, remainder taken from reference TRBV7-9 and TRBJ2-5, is DTGVSQNPRHKITKRGQNVTFRCDPISEHNRLYWYRQTLGQGPEFLTYFQNEAQLEKSRLLSDRFSAERPKGSFSTLEIQRTEQGDSAMYLCASSLDRAPSAETQYFGPGTRLLVL.